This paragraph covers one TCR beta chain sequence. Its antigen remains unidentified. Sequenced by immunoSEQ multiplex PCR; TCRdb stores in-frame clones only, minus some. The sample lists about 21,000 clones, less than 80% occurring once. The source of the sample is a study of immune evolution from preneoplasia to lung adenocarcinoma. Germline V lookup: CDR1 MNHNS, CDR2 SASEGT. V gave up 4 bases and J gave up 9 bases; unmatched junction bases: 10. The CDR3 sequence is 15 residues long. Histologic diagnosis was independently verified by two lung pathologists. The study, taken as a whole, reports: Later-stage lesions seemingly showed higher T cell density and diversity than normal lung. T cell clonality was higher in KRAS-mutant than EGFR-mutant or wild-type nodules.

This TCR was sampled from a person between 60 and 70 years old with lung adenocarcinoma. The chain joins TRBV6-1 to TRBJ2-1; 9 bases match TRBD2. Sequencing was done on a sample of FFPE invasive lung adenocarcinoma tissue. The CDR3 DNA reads TGTGCCAGCAGTGGCCGGTCCGGGACTAGCAGTGAGCAGTTCTTC. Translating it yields CASSGRSGTSSEQFF.